A single sample gave rise to the 5 T cell receptor beta chains below, sequenced in a study of cytomegalovirus exposure and HLA in healthy donors. PCR involved 60 Vbeta and 13 Jbeta primers. The data were produced by immunoSEQ multiplex PCR, yet TCRdb's version contains in-frame clones alone and is incomplete. The sample contains 150,000 to 200,000 clones, 70% to 90% of which appear only once. The sequencing input was PBMCs. All receptors come from a girl aged 10 to 17 in good health and CMV-seropositive.

V gene TRBV7-9 combines with J gene TRBJ2-5; the match to TRBD2 covers 8 bases. The germline CDR1 and CDR2 sequences are SEHNR and FQNEAQ (reference sequence). V lost 1 base and J lost 2; bases outside the gene matches: 9. This CDR3 has 17 residues. The CDR3, as DNA: TGTGCCAGCAGCTTAGTATTTGGCGGGGGGCGTCAAGAGACCCAGTACTTC. Amino acids: CASSLVFGGGRQETQYF. Combining the CDR3 with reference TRBV7-9 and TRBJ2-5 gives the whole variable domain DTGVSQNPRHKITKRGQNVTFRCDPISEHNRLYWYRQTLGQGPEFLTYFQNEAQLEKSRLLSDRFSAERPKGSFSTLEIQRTEQGDSAMYLCASSLVFGGGRQETQYFGPGTRLLVL.

The rearrangement links TRBV14 to TRBJ1-2, with 8 bases fitting TRBD1. The CDR3 spans 15 residues. The germline V gene has CDR1 SGHDN and CDR2 FVKESK. V gave up 4 bases and J gave up 1 base; unmatched junction bases: 5. The CDR3 protein is CASSLQGGLNYGYTF. DNA for the CDR3: TGTGCCAGCAGCCTACAGGGGGGACTTAACTATGGCTACACCTTC.

V usage is TRBV6-6 and J usage is TRBJ2-1, with 8 bases matching TRBD2. The germline gives CDR1 MNHNY, CDR2 SVGAGI (reference sequence). This CDR3 region has 13 residues. V lost 6 bases to trimming and J lost 7 bases; unmatched junction nucleotides: 5. The CDR3 spells CASRRGATNEQFF. CDR3 sequence (DNA): TGTGCCAGCAGGCGGGGGGCGACGAATGAGCAGTTCTTC.

This chain uses TRBV5-1 with TRBJ2-3; D remains ambiguous. The CDR3 totals 14 residues. Germline loops: CDR1 SGHRS, CDR2 YFSETQ. Trimming cost V 4 bases and J 4 bases, with 13 bases left between them. CDR3 in DNA: TGCGCCAGCAGCGAGTCCCGGAGTCCAGATACGCAGTATTTT. This sequence encodes CASSESRSPDTQYF.

The chain couples TRBV27 to TRBJ1-2, with D possibly TRBD1 on 5 matching bases. Germline CDR1 MNHEY, CDR2 SMNVEV (reference sequence). Trimming cost V 3 bases and J 7 bases, with 18 bases left between them. CDR3 size: 15 residues. The chain's CDR3 is CASSLGTAGGGGYTF. DNA for the CDR3: TGTGCCAGCAGTTTGGGGACGGCGGGGGGAGGTGGCTACACCTTC.